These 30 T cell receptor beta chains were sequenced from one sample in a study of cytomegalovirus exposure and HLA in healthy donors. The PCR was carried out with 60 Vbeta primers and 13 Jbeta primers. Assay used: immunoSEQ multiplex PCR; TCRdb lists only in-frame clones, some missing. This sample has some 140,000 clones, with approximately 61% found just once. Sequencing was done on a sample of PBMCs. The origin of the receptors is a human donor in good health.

The CDR3, as DNA: TGTGCCAGCAGCTTAGGGGCAGGTATGAACACTGAAGCTTTCTTT. It is translated as CASSLGAGMNTEAFF. The J gene is TRBJ1-1, the V gene TRBV7-8, with D uncertain. Germline-derived CDR1 and CDR2 are SGHVS and FQNEAQ. Trimming cost V 1 base and J 0 bases, with 9 bases left between them. This CDR3 region has 15 residues.

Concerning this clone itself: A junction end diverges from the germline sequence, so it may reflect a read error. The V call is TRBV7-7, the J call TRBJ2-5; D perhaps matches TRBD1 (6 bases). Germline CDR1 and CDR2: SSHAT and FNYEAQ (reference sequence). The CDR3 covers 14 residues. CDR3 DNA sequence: TGTGCTAGCAGCATGGGACATCCGTGGGAGACCCAGTACTTC. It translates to CASSMGHPWETQYF.

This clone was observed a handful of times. CDR3 protein: CATSRFGYRTGVSYEQYF. In DNA, the CDR3 is TGTGCCACCAGCAGATTTGGGTACAGGACAGGGGTGTCCTACGAGCAGTACTTC. The chain employs TRBV15 and TRBJ2-7; 9 bases map to TRBD1. CDR3 length: 18 amino acids. Germline CDR1 is LNHNV and CDR2 is YYDKDF (reference sequence). Trimming at V came to 2 bases and at J to 1 base, leaving 12 bases not matched to a gene.

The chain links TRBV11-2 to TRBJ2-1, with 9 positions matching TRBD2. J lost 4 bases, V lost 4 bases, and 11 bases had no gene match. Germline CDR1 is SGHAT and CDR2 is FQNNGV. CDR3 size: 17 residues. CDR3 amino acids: CASSSGRGGTKYNEQFF. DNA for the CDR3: TGTGCCAGCAGCTCCGGGCGGGGGGGGACGAAATACAATGAGCAGTTCTTC.

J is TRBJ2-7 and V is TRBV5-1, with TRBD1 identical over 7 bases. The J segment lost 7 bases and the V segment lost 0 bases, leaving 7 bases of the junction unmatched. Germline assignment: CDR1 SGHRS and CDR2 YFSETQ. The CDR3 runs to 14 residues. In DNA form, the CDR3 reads TGCGCCAGCAGCTTGGGGGACAGCGAGAGGGAGCAGTACTTC. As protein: CASSLGDSEREQYF.

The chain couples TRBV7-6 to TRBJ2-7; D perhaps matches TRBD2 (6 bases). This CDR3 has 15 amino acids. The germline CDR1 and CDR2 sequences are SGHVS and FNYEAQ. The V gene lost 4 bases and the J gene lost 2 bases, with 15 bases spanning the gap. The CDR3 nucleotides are TGTGCCAGCAGCTCCCGAGCGGGCGAGGCCTACGAGCAGTACTTC. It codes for CASSSRAGEAYEQYF. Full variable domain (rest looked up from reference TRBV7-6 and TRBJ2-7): GAGVSQSPRYKVTKRGQDVALRCDPISGHVSLYWYRQALGQGPEFLTYFNYEAQQDKSGLPNDRFSAERPEGSISTLTIQRTEQRDSAMYRCASSSRAGEAYEQYFGPGTRLTVT.

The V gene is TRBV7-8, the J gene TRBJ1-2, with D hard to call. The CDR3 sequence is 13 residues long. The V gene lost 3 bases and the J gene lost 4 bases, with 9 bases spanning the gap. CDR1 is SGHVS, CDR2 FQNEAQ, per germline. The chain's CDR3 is CASSLPQAYGYTF. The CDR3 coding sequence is TGTGCCAGCAGCTTGCCGCAGGCCTATGGCTACACCTTC.

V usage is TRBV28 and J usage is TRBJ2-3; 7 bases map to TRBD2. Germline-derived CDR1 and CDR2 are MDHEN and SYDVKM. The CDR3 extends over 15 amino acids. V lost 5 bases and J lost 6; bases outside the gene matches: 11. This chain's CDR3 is CASSDLGGRVDTQYF. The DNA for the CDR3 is TGTGCCAGCAGTGACTTGGGGGGGAGGGTGGATACGCAGTATTTT. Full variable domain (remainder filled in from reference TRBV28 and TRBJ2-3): DVKVTQSSRYLVKRTGEKVFLECVQDMDHENMFWYRQDPGLGLRLIYFSYDVKMKEKGDIPEGYSVSREKKERFSLILESASTNQTSMYLCASSDLGGRVDTQYFGPGTRLTVL.

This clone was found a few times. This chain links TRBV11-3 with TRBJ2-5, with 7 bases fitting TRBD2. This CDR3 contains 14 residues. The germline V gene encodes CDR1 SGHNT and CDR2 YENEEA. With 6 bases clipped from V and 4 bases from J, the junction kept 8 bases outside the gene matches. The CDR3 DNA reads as TGTGCCAGCAGTCTGTCCTGGGGGGGAGAGACCCAGTACTTC. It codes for CASSLSWGGETQYF.

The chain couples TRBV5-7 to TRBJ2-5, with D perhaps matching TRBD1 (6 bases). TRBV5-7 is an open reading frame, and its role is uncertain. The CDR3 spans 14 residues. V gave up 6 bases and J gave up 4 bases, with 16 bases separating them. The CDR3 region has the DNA TGTGCCAGCACCCACCCGGGACAAGCAGAGACCCAGTACTTC. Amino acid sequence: CASTHPGQAETQYF.

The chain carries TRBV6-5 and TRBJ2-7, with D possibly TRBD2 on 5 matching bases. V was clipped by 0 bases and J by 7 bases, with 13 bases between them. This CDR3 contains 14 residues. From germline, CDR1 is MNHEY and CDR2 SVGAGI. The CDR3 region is CASSYSYRGMEQYF. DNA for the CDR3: TGTGCCAGCAGTTACTCGTACCGGGGAATGGAGCAGTACTTC.

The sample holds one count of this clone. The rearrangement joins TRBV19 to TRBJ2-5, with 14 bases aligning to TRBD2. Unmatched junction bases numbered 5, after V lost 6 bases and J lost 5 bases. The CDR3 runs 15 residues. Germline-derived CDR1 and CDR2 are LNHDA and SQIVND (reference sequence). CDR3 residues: CASRGLAGVPETQYF. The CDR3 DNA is TGTGCCAGTAGGGGACTAGCGGGAGTTCCGGAGACCCAGTACTTC.

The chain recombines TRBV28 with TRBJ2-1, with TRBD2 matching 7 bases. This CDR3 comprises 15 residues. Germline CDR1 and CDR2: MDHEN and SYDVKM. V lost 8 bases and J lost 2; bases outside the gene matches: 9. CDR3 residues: CASLLTGGPYNEQFF. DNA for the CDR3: TGTGCCAGCCTCCTAACGGGAGGACCCTACAATGAGCAGTTCTTC.

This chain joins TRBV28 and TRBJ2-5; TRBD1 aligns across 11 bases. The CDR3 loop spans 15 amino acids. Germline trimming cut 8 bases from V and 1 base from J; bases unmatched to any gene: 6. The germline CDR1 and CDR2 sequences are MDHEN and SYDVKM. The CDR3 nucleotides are TGTGCCAGCTGCGGACAGGGGGCCCGCCAAGAGACCCAGTACTTC. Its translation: CASCGQGARQETQYF.

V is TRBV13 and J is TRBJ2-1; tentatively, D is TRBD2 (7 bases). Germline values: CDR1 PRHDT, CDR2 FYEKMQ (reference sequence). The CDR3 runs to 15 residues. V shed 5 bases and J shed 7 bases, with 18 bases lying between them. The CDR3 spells CASSPRGAGVNEQFF. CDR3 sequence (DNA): TGTGCCAGCAGCCCACGGGGGGCCGGTGTGAATGAGCAGTTCTTC.

The CDR3 region has the DNA TGTGCCAGCAGCCTAGTGAACACTGAAGCTTTCTTT. Its translation is CASSLVNTEAFF. This rearrangement joins TRBV14 to TRBJ1-1; unclear D gene. The CDR3 length is 12 residues. The V end was cut by 4 bases, the J end by 0 bases, with 3 bases between. The V gene's germline CDR1 is SGHDN and CDR2 FVKESK.

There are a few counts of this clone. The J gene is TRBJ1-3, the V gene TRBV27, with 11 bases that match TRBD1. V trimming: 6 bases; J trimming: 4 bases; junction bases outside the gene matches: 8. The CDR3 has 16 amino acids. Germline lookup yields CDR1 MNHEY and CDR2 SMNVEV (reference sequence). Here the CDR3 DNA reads TGTGCCAGCAGGCTCCGGGACAGGGGGTTCGGAAACACCATATATTTT. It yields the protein CASRLRDRGFGNTIYF.

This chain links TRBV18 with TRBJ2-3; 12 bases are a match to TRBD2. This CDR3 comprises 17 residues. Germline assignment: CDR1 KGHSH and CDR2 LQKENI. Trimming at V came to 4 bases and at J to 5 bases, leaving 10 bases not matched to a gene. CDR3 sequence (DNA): TGTGCCAGCTCACTCAGACTAGCGGGAGAGAGGGGAGATACGCAGTATTTT. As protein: CASSLRLAGERGDTQYF.

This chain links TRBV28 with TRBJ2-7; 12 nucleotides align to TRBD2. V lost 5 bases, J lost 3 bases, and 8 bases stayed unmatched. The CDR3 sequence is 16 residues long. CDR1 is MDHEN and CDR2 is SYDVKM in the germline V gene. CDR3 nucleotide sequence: TGTGCCAGCAGTCACCAGCGGACTAGCGGGAACTACGAGCAGTACTTC. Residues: CASSHQRTSGNYEQYF.

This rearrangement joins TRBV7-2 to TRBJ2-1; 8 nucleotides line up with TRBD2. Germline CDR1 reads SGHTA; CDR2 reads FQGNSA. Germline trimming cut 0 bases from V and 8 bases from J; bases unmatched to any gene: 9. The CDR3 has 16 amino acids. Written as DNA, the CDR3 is TGTGCCAGCAGCTTAGCCCTGGGACTAGTAGGCCATGAGCAGTTCTTC. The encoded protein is CASSLALGLVGHEQFF.

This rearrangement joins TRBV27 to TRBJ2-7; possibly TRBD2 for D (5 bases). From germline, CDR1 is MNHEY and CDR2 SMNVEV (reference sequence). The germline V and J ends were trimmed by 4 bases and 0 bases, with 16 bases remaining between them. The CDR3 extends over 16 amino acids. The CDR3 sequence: CASSSGGGPGSYEQYF. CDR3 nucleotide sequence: TGTGCCAGCAGTTCAGGTGGCGGGCCAGGCTCCTACGAGCAGTACTTC.

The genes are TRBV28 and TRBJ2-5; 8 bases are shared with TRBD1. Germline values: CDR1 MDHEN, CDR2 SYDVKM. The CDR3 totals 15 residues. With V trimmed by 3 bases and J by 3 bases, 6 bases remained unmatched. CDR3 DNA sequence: TGTGCCAGCAGTTTCGGCAGGGGGCGCGAAGAGACCCAGTACTTC. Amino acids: CASSFGRGREETQYF.

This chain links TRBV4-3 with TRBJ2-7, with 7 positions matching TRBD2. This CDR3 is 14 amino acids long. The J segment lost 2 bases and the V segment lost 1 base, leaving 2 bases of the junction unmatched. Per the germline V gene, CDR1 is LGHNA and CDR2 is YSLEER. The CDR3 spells CASSQGAGPYEQYF. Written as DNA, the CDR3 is TGCGCCAGCAGCCAAGGAGCGGGACCCTACGAGCAGTACTTC.

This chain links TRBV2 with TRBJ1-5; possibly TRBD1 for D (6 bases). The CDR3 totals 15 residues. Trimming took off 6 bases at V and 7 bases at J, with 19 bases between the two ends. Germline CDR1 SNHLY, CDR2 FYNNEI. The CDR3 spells CASSVQGSLGQPQHF. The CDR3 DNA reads TGTGCCAGCAGCGTTCAGGGGTCCCTTGGACAGCCCCAGCATTTT.

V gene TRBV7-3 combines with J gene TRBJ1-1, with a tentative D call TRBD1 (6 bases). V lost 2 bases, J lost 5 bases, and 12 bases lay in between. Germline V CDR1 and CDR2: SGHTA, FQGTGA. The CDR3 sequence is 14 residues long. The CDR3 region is CASSLGGAWTEAFF. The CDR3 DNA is TGTGCCAGCAGCTTAGGGGGCGCCTGGACTGAAGCTTTCTTT.

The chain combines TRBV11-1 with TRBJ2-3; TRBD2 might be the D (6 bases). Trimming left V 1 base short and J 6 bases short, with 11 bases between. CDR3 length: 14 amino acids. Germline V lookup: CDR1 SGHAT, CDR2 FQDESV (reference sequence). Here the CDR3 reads CASSLETGRDTQYF. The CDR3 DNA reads TGTGCCAGCAGCTTAGAAACGGGGAGGGATACGCAGTATTTT.

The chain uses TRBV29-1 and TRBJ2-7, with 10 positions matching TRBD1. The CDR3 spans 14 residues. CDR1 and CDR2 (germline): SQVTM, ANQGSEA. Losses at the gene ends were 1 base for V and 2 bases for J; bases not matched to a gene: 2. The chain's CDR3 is CSVEVGTGAYEQYF. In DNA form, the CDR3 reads TGCAGCGTTGAAGTGGGGACAGGGGCCTACGAGCAGTACTTC.

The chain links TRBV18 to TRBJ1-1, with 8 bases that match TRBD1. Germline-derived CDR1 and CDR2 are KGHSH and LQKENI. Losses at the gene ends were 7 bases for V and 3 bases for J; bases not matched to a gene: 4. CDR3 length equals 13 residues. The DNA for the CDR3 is TGTGCCAGCTTACAGGGGGGGGACACTGAAGCTTTCTTT. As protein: CASLQGGDTEAFF.

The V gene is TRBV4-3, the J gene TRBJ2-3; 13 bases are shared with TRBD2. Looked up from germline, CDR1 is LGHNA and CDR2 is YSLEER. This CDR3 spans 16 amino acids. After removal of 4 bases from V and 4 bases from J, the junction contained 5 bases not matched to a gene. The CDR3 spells CASSPTSGRFADTQYF. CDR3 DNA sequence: TGCGCCAGCAGCCCGACTAGCGGGAGGTTCGCAGATACGCAGTATTTT.

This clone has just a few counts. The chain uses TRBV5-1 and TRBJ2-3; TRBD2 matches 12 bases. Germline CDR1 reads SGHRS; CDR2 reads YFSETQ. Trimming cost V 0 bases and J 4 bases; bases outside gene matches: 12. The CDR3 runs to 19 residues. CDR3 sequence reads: CASSLAGLAGYIGADTQYF. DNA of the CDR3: TGCGCCAGCAGCTTGGCTGGACTAGCGGGATATATCGGAGCAGATACGCAGTATTTT.